This TCR beta chain was sequenced during a study of cytomegalovirus exposure and HLA in healthy donors. CDR1 and CDR2 (germline): SGDLS, YYNGEE. The CDR3 has 15 amino acids. V gave up 3 bases and J gave up 2 bases, with 11 bases separating them. Study findings and constraints: Testing in vitro showed a few CMV-associated chains specific for CMV antigens. When a later analysis compared HLA-associated TCR beta chains with equally common others, the HLA-associated chains turned out to be more clonally expanded and to have lower generation probabilities. After further analysis at a later stage, around 17,000 TCR beta sequences were associated with HLA alleles at 0.05 false discovery rate.

PCR amplification relied on 60 Vbeta primers (plus 13 Jbeta primers). The assay was immunoSEQ multiplex PCR, and TCRdb's table has in-frame clones only and misses some. The sample has about 160,000 clones, roughly 80% seen once; the top ten hold roughly 8%. With regard to this clone: Its target is not known.

The V call is TRBV9, the J call TRBJ2-2; D is possibly TRBD2 (6 bases). Sequencing was performed on PBMCs. This TCR was recovered from a male donor in good health and CMV-seropositive. This chain's CDR3 is CASSADGRNTGELFF. The CDR3 DNA sequence: TGTGCCAGCAGCGCGGACGGGAGAAACACCGGGGAGCTGTTTTTT.